Below, one TCR beta chain is given with its context. PCR was performed using 60 Vbeta and 13 Jbeta primers. Produced via immunoSEQ multiplex PCR; TCRdb's table is partial and in-frame only. The sample holds some 170,000 clones; more than 60% are singletons and the top ten take about 2.5%. CDR3 length: 15 amino acids. CDR1 is MNHEY and CDR2 is SMNVEV in the germline V gene (reference sequence). The V and J ends lost 6 bases and 9 bases respectively, with 23 bases between them. This specimen comes from a study of cytomegalovirus exposure and HLA in healthy donors. This chain connects TRBV27 to TRBJ2-5; D is possibly TRBD1 (7 bases). Sequencing used PBMCs. The source of this sequence is a human donor in good health. Here the CDR3 DNA reads TGTGCCAGCAGGGGGGGTTTGACAGGGATCTCGGCCCAGTACTTC. It specifies CASRGGLTGISAQYF.